This TCR beta chain was found in a study of identical twins. Study findings and constraints: Invariant cells of the MAIT and iNKT types might have partly distorted the zero-insertion analyses.

Notes on this clonotype: Its target is not known.

The CDR3 covers 12 residues. CDR1 and CDR2 (germline): SNHLY, FYNNEI. The V end was cut by 4 bases, the J end by 4 bases, with 5 bases between. TCRdb re-called the 5' RACE reads through MiXCR, storing one row per CDR3 protein. The sample has 200,000 to 250,000 distinct CDR3 sequences; approximately 7% are singletons. This same sample was also part of a study on yellow fever vaccine responses in identical twins.

The V call is TRBV2, the J call TRBJ2-1; D ambiguous. Sequencing was performed on memory (CD45RO+) T cells sorted from blood. This TCR was recovered from a woman aged 18-29 years in good health. This CDR3 reads CASSGAYNEQFF. In nucleotides, the CDR3 is TGTGCCAGCAGTGGAGCATACAATGAGCAGTTCTTC.